Presented here are 22 T cell receptor beta chains from one specimen sequenced in a study of T cells in Graves' hyperthyroidism and ophthalmopathy. Researchers amplified the TCR beta CDR3 regions from RNA transcripts. An initial round of RT-PCR targeting the TCR CDR3 relied on the HTBI primer set. In TCRdb, the multiplex PCR reads were re-called with MiXCR into one record per CDR3 protein. The sample shows 560,000 or so distinct CDR3 sequences, just under 20% of them seen only once. The sequenced sample consisted of blood. All receptors derive from a man in his forties with Graves' ophthalmopathy.

This chain uses TRBV18 with TRBJ2-1; D may be TRBD2 (5 bases). V dropped 2 bases and J dropped 5 bases, with 7 bases sitting between them. This CDR3 has 13 residues. CDR1 KGHSH and CDR2 LQKENI come from the germline V gene. The CDR3 sequence is CASSPLTNNEQFF. The CDR3 DNA reads TGTGCCAGCTCACCATTGACTAACAATGAGCAGTTCTTC.

This clonotype was seen repeatedly, ten times or more. This chain links TRBV11-2 with TRBJ2-7, with 8 bases that match TRBD2. This CDR3 has 12 residues. V was clipped by 9 bases and J by 0 bases; unmatched bases: 1. Germline assignment: CDR1 SGHAT and CDR2 FQNNGV. CDR3: CASGLASYEQYF. The CDR3 nucleotides are TGTGCCAGTGGACTAGCCTCCTACGAGCAGTACTTC.

V gene TRBV7-9 combines with J gene TRBJ2-3, with 9 nucleotides matching TRBD2. J was trimmed by 1 base and V by 1 base; bases with no gene match: 6. Germline CDR1 is SEHNR and CDR2 is FQNEAQ (reference sequence). This CDR3 has 17 amino acids. CDR3 bases: TGTGCCAGCAGCTTAGTAATGGCTAGCGGGGGCACAGATACGCAGTATTTT. The encoded protein is CASSLVMASGGTDTQYF.

The genes are TRBV20-1 and TRBJ2-1; 9 nucleotides align to TRBD2. The junction had 13 bases not matched to a gene; V was cut back by 4 bases and J by 0 bases. Per the germline V gene, CDR1 is DFQATT and CDR2 is SNEGSKA (reference sequence). The CDR3 has 18 residues. The CDR3: CSAIADSQRGASYNEQFF. The CDR3 bases are TGCAGTGCTATAGCAGATTCTCAGCGGGGGGCCTCCTACAATGAGCAGTTCTTC.

This rearrangement joins TRBV14 to TRBJ2-7; 7 nucleotides match TRBD2. V shed 3 bases and J 2 bases; nucleotides not matched to a gene: 7. The germline gives CDR1 SGHDN, CDR2 FVKESK. The CDR3 has 15 residues. CDR3 sequence: CASSQGGGFTYEQYF. The CDR3 nucleotides are TGTGCCAGCAGCCAGGGGGGGGGGTTCACCTACGAGCAGTACTTC.

This clonotype has just a few counts. The chain combines TRBV6-1 with TRBJ1-5, with TRBD1 as a possible D gene (6 bases). This CDR3 is built from 15 residues. CDR1 is MNHNS and CDR2 is SASEGT in the germline V gene. Trimming stripped 4 bases from V and 2 bases from J, with 12 bases between. DNA for the CDR3: TGTGCCAGCAGTGGGGACACCTCGGGCAATCAGCCCCAGCATTTT. Translating gives CASSGDTSGNQPQHF.

This clonotype was observed a handful of times. The V call is TRBV13, the J call TRBJ2-7; possible D gene TRBD2, 6 bases. Germline V CDR1 and CDR2: PRHDT, FYEKMQ (reference sequence). CDR3 size: 13 residues. V lost 5 bases to trimming and J lost 6 bases, with 14 bases between them. The CDR3 nucleotides are TGTGCCAGCAGCGAGGGACTGACGGGCGAGCAGTACTTC. Its translation is CASSEGLTGEQYF.

This clonotype was recorded at least ten times. The chain recombines TRBV2 with TRBJ2-1, with 9 bases identical to TRBD2. Germline assignment: CDR1 SNHLY and CDR2 FYNNEI. Losses at the gene ends were 2 bases for V and 2 bases for J; bases not matched to a gene: 7. The CDR3 extends over 17 amino acids. The CDR3 reads CASSEPPTSGPYNEQFF. In nucleotides, the CDR3 is TGTGCCAGCAGTGAACCCCCGACTAGCGGTCCCTACAATGAGCAGTTCTTC.

This clonotype was seen many times. This chain links TRBV6-1 with TRBJ2-7, with D possibly being TRBD1 (6 bases). Germline V CDR1 and CDR2: MNHNS, SASEGT. With 4 bases removed from V and 5 bases from J, the gap between germline ends came to 21 bases. The CDR3 loop spans 16 amino acids. CDR3 in amino acids: CASSAPTLGQYHEQYF. For the CDR3, the DNA is TGTGCCAGCAGTGCTCCGACCCTAGGACAGTACCACGAGCAGTACTTC.

This clonotype was seen ten or more times. V gene TRBV30 combines with J gene TRBJ2-3; TRBD2 agrees at 9 bases. J lost 5 bases, V lost 7 bases, and 10 bases had no gene match. The CDR3 spans 14 residues. Germline-derived CDR1 and CDR2 are GTSNPN and SVGIG (reference sequence). DNA of the CDR3: TGTGCCTCCACCTTAGCGGGAGTTATAGATACGCAGTATTTT. Its translation: CASTLAGVIDTQYF.

The chain uses TRBV27 and TRBJ2-1, with 7 bases that match TRBD1. The germline V gene has CDR1 MNHEY and CDR2 SMNVEV (reference sequence). The V segment lost 10 bases and the J segment 5 bases; nucleotides outside the gene matches: 5. The CDR3 loop spans 12 amino acids. In DNA, the CDR3 is TGTGCCACAGAGGGGGCTCACAATGAGCAGTTCTTC. It is translated as CATEGAHNEQFF.

This clonotype was observed a few times. The rearrangement links TRBV5-1 to TRBJ1-5; a weak D match, TRBD1 (5 bases). The V end lost 4 bases, the J end lost 5 bases, and 16 bases lay between the germline ends. From germline, CDR1 is SGHRS and CDR2 YFSETQ. The CDR3 contains 15 residues. The CDR3: CASSLTGTDYQPQHF. The CDR3 DNA reads TGCGCCAGCAGCCTGACCGGGACGGACTATCAGCCCCAGCATTTT.

The chain uses TRBV6-1 and TRBJ2-7, with 11 bases lining up with TRBD2. Looked up from germline, CDR1 is MNHNS and CDR2 is SASEGT. This CDR3 is built from 15 residues. V lost 7 bases, J lost 2 bases, and 7 bases stayed unmatched. CDR3 in DNA: TGTGCCAGCAACTCAGGGACTAGCGGTACCTACGAGCAGTACTTC. Its translation: CASNSGTSGTYEQYF.

In the case of this clonotype: A much larger clone is a single base away; this may be a read error. The genes are TRBV24-1 and TRBJ2-5, with 10 bases lining up with TRBD1. J lost 7 bases, V lost 3 bases, and 7 bases had no gene match. The CDR3 has 15 residues. Germline CDR1 is KGHDR and CDR2 is SFDVKD. CDR3 region: CATSDLGTGVVTQYF. CDR3 DNA sequence: TGTGCCACCAGTGATCTTGGGACAGGGGTAGTGACCCAGTACTTC.

The V and J genes are TRBV7-8 and TRBJ1-1; 7 bases align to TRBD1. The CDR3 has 14 residues. The germline CDR1 and CDR2 sequences are SGHVS and FQNEAQ. Losses at the gene ends were 5 bases for V and 5 bases for J; bases not matched to a gene: 8. CDR3 nucleotide sequence: TGTGCCAGCAGCAGAGGACAGGAAGGGACTGAAGCTTTCTTT. Its protein is CASSRGQEGTEAFF.

This chain connects TRBV20-1 to TRBJ2-1; TRBD1 might be the D (6 bases). Germline values: CDR1 DFQATT, CDR2 SNEGSKA (reference sequence). This CDR3 region has 12 residues. The germline V and J ends were trimmed by 3 bases and 8 bases, with 11 bases remaining between them. The CDR3 nucleotides are TGCAGTGCTAGGCGGACAGCTTATGAGCAGTTCTTC. This encodes CSARRTAYEQFF.

This clonotype was seen ten or more times. This sequence joins TRBV28 and TRBJ2-3; 7 nucleotides match TRBD2. The CDR3 totals 14 residues. Trimming at V came to 7 bases and at J to 3 bases, leaving 7 bases not matched to a gene. The germline V gene encodes CDR1 MDHEN and CDR2 SYDVKM. The CDR3 region is CASKAGVGTDTQYF. In DNA, the CDR3 is TGTGCCAGCAAGGCGGGAGTGGGGACAGATACGCAGTATTTT.

A few counts support this clonotype. The rearrangement joins TRBV12-3 or TRBV12-4 to TRBJ2-1; 9 bases match TRBD2. The ends lost 3 bases at V and 4 bases at J; junction bases unmatched: 1. CDR3 length: 14 residues. The CDR3 DNA is TGTGCCAGCAGTTTCGGACTAGCGTACAATGAGCAGTTCTTC. Translation gives CASSFGLAYNEQFF.

At least ten counts were recorded for this clonotype. The CDR3 nucleotides are TGTGCCAGCAGTTACGAGACAGCGAACACCGGGGAGCTGTTTTTT. Translated, it gives CASSYETANTGELFF. This chain uses TRBV6-5 with TRBJ2-2, with a possible D match to TRBD1 (5 bases). This CDR3 contains 15 residues. Germline values: CDR1 MNHEY, CDR2 SVGAGI. V lost 2 bases, J lost 0 bases, and 7 bases lay in between.

A remark on this clonotype: One junction end disagrees with the germline gene, perhaps due to a read error. This chain joins TRBV29-1 and TRBJ2-3, with a tentative D call TRBD2 (5 bases). Looked up from germline, CDR1 is SQVTM and CDR2 is ANQGSEA. The CDR3 has 15 amino acids. The CDR3 region is CSAEDSGSGTDTQYF. The CDR3 DNA sequence: TGCAGCGCTGAAGATTCGGGATCTGGCACAGATACGCAGTATTTT.

This clonotype was recorded many times. This chain connects TRBV6-2 or TRBV6-3 to TRBJ2-7; 11 bases are a match to TRBD2. Germline lookup yields CDR1 MNHEY and CDR2 SVGEGT. After removal of 2 bases from V and 4 bases from J, the junction contained 10 bases not matched to a gene. The CDR3 has 17 residues. The CDR3 bases are TGTGCCAGCAGTTACGTCCTAGCGGGAGGACGGAGATACGAGCAGTACTTC. As protein: CASSYVLAGGRRYEQYF.

V is TRBV27 and J is TRBJ2-7; TRBD2 agrees at 7 bases. The ends lost 8 bases at V and 4 bases at J; junction bases unmatched: 8. The CDR3 runs to 13 residues. Germline V CDR1 and CDR2: MNHEY, SMNVEV (reference sequence). CDR3 amino acids: CASWGGKGYEQYF. CDR3 nucleotide sequence: TGTGCCAGCTGGGGGGGGAAGGGTTACGAGCAGTACTTC.